The 13 T cell receptor beta chains below were found in one sample sequenced in a study of CD4+ T cells in melanoma. Method: immunoSEQ multiplex PCR; TCRdb's copy keeps in-frame clones and lacks some. Of about 120,000 clones in the sample, around 92% are singletons; the top ten hold 3.3%. The sequencing input was peripheral blood. The receptor set was obtained from a human donor with melanoma.

V usage is TRBV4-1 and J usage is TRBJ2-7, with D tentatively TRBD2 (5 bases). The CDR3 is 14 residues long. Trimming took 3 bases from V and 0 from J, leaving 9 bases between them. The germline V gene encodes CDR1 MGHRA and CDR2 YSYEKL. CDR3 DNA: TGCGCCAGCAGCCAGCCGGGGAGCTCCTACGAGCAGTACTTC. Residues: CASSQPGSSYEQYF.

A note on this clone: The sample carries other DNA sequences with the same CDR3. This chain links TRBV4-1 with TRBJ2-5; D call uncertain. The CDR3 is 12 amino acids. Looked up from germline, CDR1 is MGHRA and CDR2 is YSYEKL. The ends were cut back, 0 bases at V and 5 bases at J, with 4 bases in the middle. The CDR3 reads CASSQDRETQYF. The CDR3 DNA reads as TGCGCCAGCAGCCAAGATAGGGAGACCCAGTACTTC.

V gene TRBV19 combines with J gene TRBJ2-2; 8 bases line up with TRBD1. CDR1 is LNHDA and CDR2 is SQIVND in the germline V gene (reference sequence). CDR3 size: 14 residues. After removal of 10 bases from V and 4 bases from J, the junction contained 8 bases not matched to a gene. CDR3 in amino acids: CATTQGAGTGELFF. CDR3 bases: TGTGCCACGACCCAGGGGGCCGGCACCGGGGAGCTGTTTTTT.

This clone is a singleton in its sample. In nucleotides, the CDR3 is TGTGCCAGCAGTTTGACGAGCCGTTTCGGAGATACGCAGTATTTT. This translates into CASSLTSRFGDTQYF. The chain uses TRBV28 and TRBJ2-3; D not resolved. The germline V gene has CDR1 MDHEN and CDR2 SYDVKM. The CDR3 extends over 15 amino acids. Between the trimmed V and J ends, which lost 3 bases and 5 bases, there was a span of 15 bases.

The chain is built from TRBV28 and TRBJ1-5, with TRBD1 identical over 12 bases. The V and J ends lost 5 bases and 6 bases, in that order; junction bases with no gene match: 8. In germline, CDR1 is MDHEN, CDR2 SYDVKM. CDR3 size: 16 residues. This chain's CDR3 is CASSLGGTGGIQPQHF. CDR3 coding DNA: TGTGCCAGCAGTCTTGGTGGGACAGGGGGCATTCAGCCCCAGCATTTT.

The chain is built from TRBV15 and TRBJ2-7; D is unresolved. Germline V gives CDR1 LNHNV, CDR2 YYDKDF (reference sequence). The CDR3 is 14 residues long. With 1 base removed from V and 2 bases from J, the gap between germline ends came to 9 bases. CDR3 in amino acids: CATSRVGRTYEQYF. In DNA form, the CDR3 reads TGTGCCACCAGCAGAGTGGGCAGAACCTACGAGCAGTACTTC.

The V and J genes are TRBV28 and TRBJ2-7; 7 bases align to TRBD1. The germline gives CDR1 MDHEN, CDR2 SYDVKM. V shed 4 bases and J 2 bases; nucleotides not matched to a gene: 8. CDR3 length: 15 amino acids. This CDR3 reads CASSSSGDSPYEQYF. CDR3 DNA sequence: TGTGCCAGCAGTTCTTCTGGGGACAGTCCCTACGAGCAGTACTTC.

The chain is built from TRBV19 and TRBJ2-5, with D possibly matching TRBD2 (6 bases). The CDR3 loop spans 14 amino acids. Germline CDR1 is LNHDA and CDR2 is SQIVND (reference sequence). V was shortened by 4 bases and J by 5 bases, with 14 bases between the two germline ends. CDR3 bases: TGTGCCAGTAGTACCAATAGGGGAGGCGAGACCCAGTACTTC. Its translation: CASSTNRGGETQYF.

This clone has only one observation. The chain carries TRBV4-2 and TRBJ2-1, with 12 nucleotides matching TRBD2. CDR3 length: 16 residues. With 4 bases clipped from V and 8 bases from J, the junction kept 9 bases outside the gene matches. Germline CDR1 and CDR2: LGHNA and YNFKEQ. This CDR3 reads CASSLRLAGVGHEQFF. The CDR3 nucleotides are TGTGCCAGCAGCCTGAGACTAGCGGGAGTGGGACATGAGCAGTTCTTC.

The genes are TRBV28 and TRBJ1-1; tentative D call: TRBD1 (5 bases). CDR3 length: 14 amino acids. The ends were cut back, 4 bases at V and 0 bases at J, with 9 bases in the middle. Germline CDR1 reads MDHEN; CDR2 reads SYDVKM. Written as DNA, the CDR3 is TGTGCCAGCAGTTATCAGGGAGTGAACACTGAAGCTTTCTTT. Protein sequence: CASSYQGVNTEAFF.

V gene TRBV11-2 combines with J gene TRBJ1-2, with TRBD1 matching over 7 bases. Trimming at V came to 5 bases and at J to 6 bases, leaving 9 bases not matched to a gene. Germline V CDR1 and CDR2: SGHAT, FQNNGV. This CDR3 has 14 amino acids. This CDR3 is CASSRTGQGDGYTF. The CDR3 region has the DNA TGTGCCAGCAGCCGGACAGGACAAGGGGATGGCTACACCTTC.

J is TRBJ2-2 and V is TRBV4-3, with D uncertain. CDR1 and CDR2 from the germline V gene are LGHNA and YSLEER. The CDR3 is 16 residues long. The ends were cut back, 0 bases at V and 6 bases at J, with 14 bases in the middle. CDR3 region: CASSQENRGSSGELFF. The CDR3 nucleotides are TGCGCCAGCAGCCAAGAAAACCGCGGTTCGTCCGGGGAGCTGTTTTTT.

V and J are TRBV4-2 and TRBJ2-5; 7 nucleotides line up with TRBD2. Germline values: CDR1 LGHNA, CDR2 YNFKEQ. This CDR3 region has 17 residues. Unmatched junction bases numbered 8, after V lost 0 bases and J lost 1 base. In DNA form, the CDR3 reads TGTGCCAGCAGCCAAGAGGGTCTTCGCGGGGGCCAAGAGACCCAGTACTTC. This sequence encodes CASSQEGLRGGQETQYF.